This passage covers 32 T cell receptor beta chains from one sample sequenced in a study of cytomegalovirus exposure and HLA in healthy donors. The PCR ran on 60 Vbeta and 13 Jbeta primers. The repertoire was sequenced with immunoSEQ multiplex PCR; TCRdb's copy has only in-frame clones and lacks some. The sample gives some 210,000 clones, roughly four fifths of which show up once; approximately 2.1% is in the top ten. The sequencing sample was made of PBMCs. Source of these receptors: a woman in her thirties in good health and CMV-seropositive.

This clone occurred a few times. The chain employs TRBV10-2 and TRBJ2-3; D is perhaps TRBD2 (7 bases). V dropped 6 bases and J dropped 8 bases, with 15 bases sitting between them. Germline loops: CDR1 WSHSY, CDR2 SAAADI. The CDR3 extends over 13 amino acids. The CDR3 sequence is CASRGLVGGTQYF. The DNA of the CDR3 is TGCGCCAGCAGAGGACTAGTAGGGGGTACGCAGTATTTT.

The J gene is TRBJ1-6, the V gene TRBV27; D gene uncertain. The germline gives CDR1 MNHEY, CDR2 SMNVEV (reference sequence). V was cut by 7 bases and J by 4 bases, with 17 bases left in between. The CDR3 is 16 residues long. The CDR3 reads CASTEGGRAYNSPLHF. DNA for the CDR3: TGTGCCAGCACCGAAGGCGGCAGAGCTTATAATTCACCCCTCCACTTT.

About this clone itself: The sample has other DNA sequences that encode this CDR3 too. The rearrangement uses TRBV4-3 and TRBJ1-4, with 7 bases lining up with TRBD1. Germline V gene sequence: CDR1 LGHNA, CDR2 YSLEER. J gave up 7 bases and V 1 base, and 3 bases lay outside the gene matches. This CDR3 is 14 amino acids long. The chain's CDR3 is CASSQGQGGEKLFF. CDR3 DNA: TGCGCCAGCAGCCAAGGGCAGGGGGGTGAAAAACTGTTTTTT.

The chain employs TRBV4-2 and TRBJ2-2; 10 bases align to TRBD1. The V and J ends lost 1 base and 4 bases, in that order; junction bases with no gene match: 3. Germline V gene lookup returns CDR1 LGHNA and CDR2 YNFKEQ. There are 16 residues in the CDR3. The CDR3 region is CASSQGTGGATGELFF. DNA of the CDR3: TGTGCCAGCAGCCAAGGGACAGGGGGGGCCACCGGGGAGCTGTTTTTT.

The chain carries TRBV7-9 and TRBJ2-7; unclear D gene. The CDR3 runs to 13 residues. Looked up from germline, CDR1 is SEHNR and CDR2 is FQNEAQ (reference sequence). The V and J ends lost 5 bases and 2 bases respectively, with 10 bases between them. CDR3 sequence: CASSPNQAYEQYF. The CDR3 region has the DNA TGTGCCAGCAGCCCAAACCAGGCCTACGAGCAGTACTTC. The whole variable domain, remainder taken from reference TRBV7-9 and TRBJ2-7, is DTGVSQNPRHKITKRGQNVTFRCDPISEHNRLYWYRQTLGQGPEFLTYFQNEAQLEKSRLLSDRFSAERPKGSFSTLEIQRTEQGDSAMYLCASSPNQAYEQYFGPGTRLTVT.

This clone was counted only a few times. The genes are TRBV30 and TRBJ1-5; D is undetermined. Germline V lookup: CDR1 GTSNPN, CDR2 SVGIG (reference sequence). This CDR3 is built from 14 residues. V shed 0 bases and J shed 4 bases, with 10 bases lying between them. The CDR3: CAWSVGTENQPQHF. DNA for the CDR3: TGTGCCTGGAGTGTTGGAACAGAAAATCAGCCCCAGCATTTT.

This clone turned up a few times. The chain joins TRBV4-1 to TRBJ2-5, with D maybe TRBD2 (5 bases). The CDR3 extends over 13 amino acids. V lost 1 base and J lost 5, with 8 bases in between. The V gene's germline CDR1 is MGHRA and CDR2 YSYEKL. The CDR3, as DNA: TGCGCCAGCAGCCAAGGAGAGCGGGAGACCCAGTACTTC. Translated: CASSQGERETQYF.

The chain uses TRBV5-4 and TRBJ2-1; 13 bases match TRBD2. The CDR3 runs 15 residues. The V gene end was trimmed by 1 base and the J gene end by 5 bases; junction bases not matched to a gene: 0. Germline CDR1 is SGHNT and CDR2 is YYREEE (reference sequence). The chain's CDR3 is CASSLTSGGDNEQFF. CDR3 sequence (DNA): TGTGCCAGCAGCTTGACTAGCGGGGGGGACAATGAGCAGTTCTTC.

The chain joins TRBV19 to TRBJ2-4, with D unclear. Trimming shortened V by 7 bases and J by 4 bases, and 14 bases separated the two germline ends. The CDR3 runs 14 residues. Germline V CDR1 and CDR2: LNHDA, SQIVND (reference sequence). The CDR3 reads CASIPVTEKNIQYF. The CDR3 coding sequence is TGTGCCAGTATCCCCGTGACGGAGAAAAACATTCAGTACTTC.

V usage is TRBV6-6 and J usage is TRBJ1-2; the D is unclear. The CDR3 covers 14 residues. Looked up from germline, CDR1 is MNHNY and CDR2 is SVGAGI (reference sequence). V was cut by 7 bases and J by 5 bases, with 17 bases left in between. The CDR3 loop reads CASIDGGNRYGYTF. The CDR3 DNA reads TGTGCCAGCATCGACGGAGGGAATCGGTATGGCTACACCTTC.

The chain combines TRBV5-4 with TRBJ2-5; tentative D call: TRBD2 (5 bases). Germline V gene lookup returns CDR1 SGHNT and CDR2 YYREEE (reference sequence). V lost 0 bases, J lost 4 bases, and 13 bases lay in between. The CDR3 has 15 amino acids. This chain's CDR3 is CASSLEAARSETQYF. The CDR3, as DNA: TGTGCCAGCAGCTTGGAAGCGGCCCGATCAGAGACCCAGTACTTC.

The chain has TRBV27 and TRBJ2-3; possibly TRBD2 for D (5 bases). This CDR3 has 14 residues. Germline CDR1 MNHEY, CDR2 SMNVEV (reference sequence). V was shortened by 8 bases and J by 7 bases, with 19 bases between the two germline ends. CDR3 nucleotides: TGTGCCAGCCCGACCCCGCGGGTGTCAAATACGCAGTATTTT. Translating gives CASPTPRVSNTQYF.

V is TRBV2 and J is TRBJ2-2; 7 bases are shared with TRBD2. The CDR3 is 16 residues long. Germline trimming cut 11 bases from V and 2 bases from J; bases unmatched to any gene: 14. CDR1 is SNHLY, CDR2 FYNNEI, per germline. The chain's CDR3 is CARTPGLAANTGELFF. CDR3 coding DNA: TGTGCCCGAACACCCGGGCTAGCGGCTAACACCGGGGAGCTGTTTTTT.

This clone was observed a handful of times. The V call is TRBV15, the J call TRBJ1-5, with D perhaps matching TRBD1 (6 bases). This CDR3 comprises 14 residues. CDR1 is LNHNV and CDR2 is YYDKDF in the germline V gene (reference sequence). V lost 4 bases and J lost 1, with 8 bases in between. The CDR3 DNA is TGTGCCACCAGCATGCAGGGGAGCAATCAGCCCCAGCATTTT. This translates into CATSMQGSNQPQHF.

The V call is TRBV5-1, the J call TRBJ1-2, with 7 bases matching TRBD1. V dropped 1 base and J dropped 3; count of bases not matched to a gene: 6. The CDR3 extends over 15 amino acids. Germline values: CDR1 SGHRS, CDR2 YFSETQ. The DNA of the CDR3 is TGCGCCAGCAGCTTGAGACCCGGGACAGACTATGGCTACACCTTC. It is translated as CASSLRPGTDYGYTF.

The chain recombines TRBV7-2 with TRBJ2-7; 9 bases fit TRBD2. The J segment lost 5 bases and the V segment lost 4 bases, leaving 9 bases of the junction unmatched. Germline assignment: CDR1 SGHTA and CDR2 FQGNSA. CDR3 length: 15 residues. Here the CDR3 DNA reads TGTGCCAGCAGCTCTTCTCGGACTAGCGATCACGAGCAGTACTTC. Protein: CASSSSRTSDHEQYF.

V gene TRBV6-1 combines with J gene TRBJ1-2; tentatively, D is TRBD1 (5 bases). CDR3 length: 14 residues. Trimming shortened V by 6 bases and J by 4 bases, and 15 bases separated the two germline ends. Germline lookup yields CDR1 MNHNS and CDR2 SASEGT. The CDR3 loop is CASSERGGIYGYTF. As DNA, the CDR3 is TGTGCCAGCAGCGAGAGGGGAGGGATCTATGGCTACACCTTC.

The V gene is TRBV30, the J gene TRBJ1-1; D gene unclear. Germline values: CDR1 GTSNPN, CDR2 SVGIG (reference sequence). Trimming took 3 bases from V and 0 from J, leaving 11 bases between them. The CDR3 covers 14 residues. CDR3 coding DNA: TGTGCCTGGAGCATACGGGGAATGAACACTGAAGCTTTCTTT. It is translated as CAWSIRGMNTEAFF.

This clone showed up just a few times. The rearrangement uses TRBV11-3 and TRBJ2-3; 10 bases align to TRBD2. This CDR3 is 16 amino acids long. CDR1 SGHNT and CDR2 YENEEA come from the germline V gene. The trim removed 5 bases at V and 5 bases at J, leaving 10 bases unmatched. The CDR3 DNA follows: TGTGCCAGCAGCCGGCAGAGCGGGGGGGCCAGAGATACGCAGTATTTT. The encoded protein is CASSRQSGGARDTQYF.

V usage is TRBV2 and J usage is TRBJ2-7, with 16 bases that match TRBD2. The ends lost 7 bases at V and 4 bases at J; junction bases unmatched: 7. The CDR3 has 16 residues. CDR1 and CDR2 from the germline V gene are SNHLY and FYNNEI. CDR3 in amino acids: CASTGTSGRAGYEQYF. DNA of the CDR3: TGTGCCAGCACCGGGACTAGCGGGAGGGCCGGTTACGAGCAGTACTTC.

This clone was detected only a few times. This chain joins TRBV4-3 and TRBJ2-1; 10 positions agree with TRBD2. Germline CDR1 and CDR2: LGHNA and YSLEER. The CDR3 is made up of 14 amino acids. V shed 4 bases and J 10 bases; nucleotides not matched to a gene: 7. The CDR3 DNA follows: TGCGCCAGCAGCCTGATACCGGGACTAGCGGAGCAGTTCTTC. It codes for CASSLIPGLAEQFF.

V and J are TRBV9 and TRBJ1-1; a possible D gene is TRBD1 (5 bases). The length of the CDR3 is 14 residues. CDR1 and CDR2 (germline): SGDLS, YYNGEE. V was trimmed by 4 bases and J by 0 bases, leaving 10 bases between them. The CDR3 region has the DNA TGTGCCAGCAGCCAGGGTAACGTGAACACTGAAGCTTTCTTT. Translated: CASSQGNVNTEAFF.

This chain joins TRBV10-3 and TRBJ1-5, with TRBD1 identical over 9 bases. The trim removed 7 bases at V and 7 bases at J, leaving 11 bases unmatched. CDR1 is ENHRY, CDR2 SYGVKD, per germline. CDR3 size: 15 residues. CDR3 protein: CAITRGQGDSQPQHF. CDR3 in DNA: TGTGCCATCACCCGGGGACAGGGAGATAGCCAGCCCCAGCATTTT.

This clone was observed a few times. The V gene is TRBV29-1, the J gene TRBJ1-2; D unresolved. In germline, CDR1 is SQVTM, CDR2 ANQGSEA. The CDR3 has 13 amino acids. V lost 8 bases, J lost 4 bases, and 17 bases lay in between. The CDR3 DNA sequence: TGCAGCACCCCCTGGCGAGGGAGCTATGGCTACACCTTC. This translates into CSTPWRGSYGYTF.

The chain combines TRBV5-1 with TRBJ2-7; maybe TRBD1 (5 bases). Germline V gene lookup returns CDR1 SGHRS and CDR2 YFSETQ. The CDR3 spans 14 residues. V was pared by 2 bases and J by 2 bases, with 11 bases between. CDR3 DNA: TGCGCCAGCAGCTTTGCAGGGAAGACCTACGAGCAGTACTTC. Protein product: CASSFAGKTYEQYF. The variable domain in full, completed from reference TRBV5-1 and TRBJ2-7, reads KAGVTQTPRYLIKTRGQQVTLSCSPISGHRSVSWYQQTPGQGLQFLFEYFSETQRNKGNFPGRFSGRQFSNSRSEMNVSTLELGDSALYLCASSFAGKTYEQYFGPGTRLTVT.

The chain couples TRBV5-6 to TRBJ2-7; D may be TRBD2 (6 bases). The CDR3 runs to 11 residues. V was trimmed by 7 bases and J by 1 base, leaving 6 bases between them. Germline CDR1 SGHDT, CDR2 YYEEEE. The CDR3 region is CASGRSYEQYF. The CDR3 coding sequence is TGTGCCAGCGGGAGGTCCTACGAGCAGTACTTC.

The chain uses TRBV7-2 and TRBJ1-2; no definite D call. From germline, CDR1 is SGHTA and CDR2 FQGNSA. Trimming removed 5 bases from V and 2 bases from J, with 18 bases in between. This CDR3 comprises 16 residues. CDR3 in amino acids: CASSGRGGGRNYGYTF. CDR3 in DNA: TGTGCCAGCAGCGGGAGAGGCGGCGGAAGAAACTATGGCTACACCTTC.

CDR3 loop: CAWAGANQETQYF. CDR3 in DNA: TGTGCCTGGGCGGGGGCTAACCAAGAGACCCAGTACTTC. The V call is TRBV30, the J call TRBJ2-5; D perhaps matches TRBD2 (7 bases). Trimming stripped 5 bases from V and 0 bases from J, with 10 bases between. The CDR3 runs to 13 residues. Germline V gives CDR1 GTSNPN, CDR2 SVGIG (reference sequence).

This sequence joins TRBV18 and TRBJ1-2; 7 positions agree with TRBD1. This CDR3 contains 14 residues. From germline, CDR1 is KGHSH and CDR2 LQKENI. Germline trimming cut 6 bases from V and 2 bases from J; bases unmatched to any gene: 6. CDR3 sequence reads: CASSPLGQNYGYTF. For the CDR3, the DNA is TGTGCCAGCTCCCCTCTGGGACAGAACTATGGCTACACCTTC.

This clone was seen a few times. This chain joins TRBV7-2 and TRBJ2-6; no clear D gene. Germline V CDR1 and CDR2: SGHTA, FQGNSA. The CDR3 covers 15 residues. V lost 5 bases and J 0 bases, leaving 8 bases between the germline ends. CDR3 coding DNA: TGTGCCAGCAGCGACACCAGCTCTGGGGCCAACGTCCTGACTTTC. This codes for CASSDTSSGANVLTF. Drawing the rest from reference TRBV7-2 and TRBJ2-6, the complete variable domain is GAGVSQSPSNKVTEKGKDVELRCDPISGHTALYWYRQSLGQGLEFLIYFQGNSAPDKSGLPSDRFSAERTGGSVSTLTIQRTQQEDSAVYLCASSDTSSGANVLTFGAGSRLTVL.

The V call is TRBV11-2, the J call TRBJ1-3, with unresolved D. CDR1 and CDR2 from the germline V gene are SGHAT and FQNNGV. The CDR3 extends over 15 amino acids. Trimming took off 5 bases at V and 3 bases at J, with 14 bases between the two ends. The CDR3 sequence: CASSPIRSFGNTIYF. CDR3 nucleotide sequence: TGTGCCAGCAGCCCGATTCGCAGTTTTGGAAACACCATATATTTT.

This CDR3 reads CASSVDGRIWNEQFF. In DNA, the CDR3 is TGTGCCAGCAGCGTCGATGGCAGGATATGGAATGAGCAGTTCTTC. V usage is TRBV7-2 and J usage is TRBJ2-1; D not certain. This CDR3 region has 15 residues. Germline V gene sequence: CDR1 SGHTA, CDR2 FQGNSA. With 5 bases removed from V and 7 bases from J, the gap between germline ends came to 18 bases.